This entry concerns a single TCR beta chain. Its antigen is unknown. Recent vaccinations or acute infections were absent in the healthy HIV-negative adult donors. This sample is drawn from a study of shared clonotypes between healthy human individuals. Study-level results: Sharing across four donors was highest in naive CD4 (roughly 5%) and lowest in memory CD8 (roughly 0.4%).

Germline CDR1 is SGHTA and CDR2 is FQGNSA. V was trimmed by 0 bases and J by 4 bases, leaving 4 bases between them. This CDR3 comprises 13 residues. Using about 220 ng DNA, 25,000 to 35,000 T cell genomes, the sorted-subset replicate PCRs were run. Authors' methods: Filtering differed for immunoSEQ, which gave only junction sequences without quality scores. Method: immunoSEQ multiplex PCR; TCRdb's copy keeps in-frame clones and lacks some. D and trimming come from the DNA, and the V and J calls and clone size come from that table. The data show over 400,000 clones, more than 95% seen once. This chain uses TRBV7-2 with TRBJ1-3; unclear D gene. The sequence was collected from a woman younger than 45 in good health. The sample was naive CD4+ T cells sorted from blood. The subset was: CD45RA+ positively selected. CDR3 protein: CASSLAGGNTIYF. The CDR3 bases are TGTGCCAGCAGCTTAGCGGGGGGAAACACCATATATTTT.